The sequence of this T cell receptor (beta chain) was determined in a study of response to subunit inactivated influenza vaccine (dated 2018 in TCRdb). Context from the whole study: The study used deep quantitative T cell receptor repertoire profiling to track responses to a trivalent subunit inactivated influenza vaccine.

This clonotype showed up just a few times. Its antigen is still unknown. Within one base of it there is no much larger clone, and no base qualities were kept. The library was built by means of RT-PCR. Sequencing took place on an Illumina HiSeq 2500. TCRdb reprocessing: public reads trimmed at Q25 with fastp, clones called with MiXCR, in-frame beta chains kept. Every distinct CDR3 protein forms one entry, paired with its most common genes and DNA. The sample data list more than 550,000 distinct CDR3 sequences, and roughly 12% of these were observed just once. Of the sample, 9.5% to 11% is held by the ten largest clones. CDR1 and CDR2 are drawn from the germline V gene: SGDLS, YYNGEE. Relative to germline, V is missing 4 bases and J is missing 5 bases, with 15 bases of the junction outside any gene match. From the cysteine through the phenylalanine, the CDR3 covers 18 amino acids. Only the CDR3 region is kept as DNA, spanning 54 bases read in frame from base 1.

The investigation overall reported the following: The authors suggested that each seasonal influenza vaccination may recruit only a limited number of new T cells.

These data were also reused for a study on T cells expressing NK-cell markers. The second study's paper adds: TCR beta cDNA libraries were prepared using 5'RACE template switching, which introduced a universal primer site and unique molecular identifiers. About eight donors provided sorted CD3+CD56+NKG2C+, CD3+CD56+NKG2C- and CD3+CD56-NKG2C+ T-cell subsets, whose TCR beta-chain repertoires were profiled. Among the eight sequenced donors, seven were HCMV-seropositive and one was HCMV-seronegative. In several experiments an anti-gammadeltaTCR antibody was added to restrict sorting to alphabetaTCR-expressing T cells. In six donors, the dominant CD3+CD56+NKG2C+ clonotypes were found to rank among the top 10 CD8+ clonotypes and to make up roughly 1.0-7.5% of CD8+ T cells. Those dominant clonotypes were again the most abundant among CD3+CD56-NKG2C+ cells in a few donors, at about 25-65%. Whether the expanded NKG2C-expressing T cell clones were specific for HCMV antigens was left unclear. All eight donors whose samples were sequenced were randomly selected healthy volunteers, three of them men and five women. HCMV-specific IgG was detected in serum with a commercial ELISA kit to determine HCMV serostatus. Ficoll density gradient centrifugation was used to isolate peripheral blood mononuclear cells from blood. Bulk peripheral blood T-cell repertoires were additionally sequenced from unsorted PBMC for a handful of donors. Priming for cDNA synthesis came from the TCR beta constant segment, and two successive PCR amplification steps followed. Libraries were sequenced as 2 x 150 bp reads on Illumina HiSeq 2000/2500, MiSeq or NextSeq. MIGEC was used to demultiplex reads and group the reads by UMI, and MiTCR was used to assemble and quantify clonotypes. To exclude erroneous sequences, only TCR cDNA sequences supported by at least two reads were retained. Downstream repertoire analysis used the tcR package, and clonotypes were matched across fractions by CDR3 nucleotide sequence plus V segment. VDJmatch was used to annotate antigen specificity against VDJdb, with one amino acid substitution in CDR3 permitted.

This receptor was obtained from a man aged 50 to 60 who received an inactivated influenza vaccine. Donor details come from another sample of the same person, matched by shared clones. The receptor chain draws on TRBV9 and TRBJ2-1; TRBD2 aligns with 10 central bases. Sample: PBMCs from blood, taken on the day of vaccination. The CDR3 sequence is CASSLDRSSGRSHNEQFF. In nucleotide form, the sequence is TGTGCCAGCAGCCTAGATAGAAGTAGCGGGAGGTCTCACAATGAGCAGTTCTTC.